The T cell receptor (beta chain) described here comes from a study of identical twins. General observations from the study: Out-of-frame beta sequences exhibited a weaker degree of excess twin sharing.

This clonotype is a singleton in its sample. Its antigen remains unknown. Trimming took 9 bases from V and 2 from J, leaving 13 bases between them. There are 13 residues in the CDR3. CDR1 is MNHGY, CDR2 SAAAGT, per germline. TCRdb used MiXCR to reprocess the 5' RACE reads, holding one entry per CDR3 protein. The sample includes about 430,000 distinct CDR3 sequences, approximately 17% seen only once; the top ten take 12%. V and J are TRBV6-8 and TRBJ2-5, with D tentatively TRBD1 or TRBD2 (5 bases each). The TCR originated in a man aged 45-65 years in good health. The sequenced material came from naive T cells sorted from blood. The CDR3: CASLNRTQETQYF. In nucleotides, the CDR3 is TGTGCCAGTCTGAACAGGACTCAAGAGACCCAGTACTTC.